This T cell receptor (beta chain) was found in a study of T cell responses to AZD1222 COVID-19 vaccine. V gave up 4 bases and J gave up 2 bases; unmatched junction bases: 5. This CDR3 is built from 14 residues. Germline V gives CDR1 SGHTS, CDR2 YDEGEE. Clones were read by immunoSEQ multiplex PCR, and TCRdb kept only the in-frame ones, dropping some. The sample lists about 76,000 clones, 70% to 80% occurring once. The TCR originated in an adult who received the MenACWY meningococcal vaccine as a control. Material: peripheral blood, obtained 28 days after the second dose of the MenACWY control vaccine. The chain uses TRBV5-8 and TRBJ1-2, with 7 bases matching TRBD1. The CDR3 DNA sequence: TGTGCCAGCAGCCAAGGGACAGTAAACTATGGCTACACCTTC. It translates to CASSQGTVNYGYTF. The variable domain in full, completed from reference TRBV5-8 and TRBJ1-2, reads EAGVTQSPTHLIKTRGQQATLRCSPISGHTSVYWYQQALGLGLQFLLWYDEGEERNRGNFPPRFSGRQFPNYSSELNVNALELEDSALYLCASSQGTVNYGYTFGSGTRLTVV.